This T cell receptor beta chain was sequenced in a study of T cell responses to AZD1222 COVID-19 vaccine. V lost 6 bases and J 7 bases, leaving 16 bases between the germline ends. This CDR3 has 13 amino acids. From germline, CDR1 is MDHEN and CDR2 SYDVKM. Data came from immunoSEQ multiplex PCR; TCRdb stores just in-frame clones and leaves some out. The data show tens of thousands of clones, around 90% seen once. The rearrangement links TRBV28 to TRBJ2-7; D call uncertain. The TCR comes from an adult who received the AZD1222 COVID-19 vaccine. The sequencing used peripheral blood, collected 28 days after the second AZD1222 dose. CDR3 loop: CASSGWPVWEQYF. The DNA of the CDR3 is TGTGCCAGCAGCGGGTGGCCGGTCTGGGAGCAGTACTTC.